These T cell receptor beta chains were read from a single sample in a study of cytomegalovirus exposure and HLA in healthy donors. Measured with immunoSEQ multiplex PCR; TCRdb has only the in-frame clones, and not every one. The table has roughly 190,000 clones, around 77% seen once; the top ten hold just over 2%. The sequenced sample was PBMCs. The receptors were sampled from a woman in her twenties or thirties in good health and CMV-seropositive. The CDR3 runs from the conserved cysteine through the conserved F or W. The order of the fields is V gene, D gene, clone size, J gene, CDR3 DNA, CDR3 protein. The D gene is left open where the match is weak. The listing skips clone size in some rows; elsewhere it reads once, few, many or a size class.

>TRBV5-1|TRBD2|-|TRBJ2-1
TGCGCCAGCAGCTTCGGACTAGCGGGGATCGATGAGCAGTTCTTC
CASSFGLAGIDEQFF
>TRBV2|-|-|TRBJ2-7
TGTGCCAGCAGGCGAACTCCCCTCTACGAGCAGTACTTC
CASRRTPLYEQYF
>TRBV28|-|-|TRBJ2-3
TGTGCCAGCAGTTTCGGGGGTGACGCAGATACGCAGTATTTT
CASSFGGDADTQYF
>TRBV12-5|-|-|TRBJ1-6
TGTGCTAGTGGTTTGGTACAGGGACCCCTCCACTTT
CASGLVQGPLHF
>TRBV9|-|-|TRBJ2-5
TGTGCCAGCAGCGTAGGGGCAGAAGGAGAGACCCAGTACTTC
CASSVGAEGETQYF
>TRBV7-2|-|-|TRBJ2-5
TGTGCCAGCAGCTCTTATGAGACCCAGTACTTC
CASSSYETQYF
>TRBV6-1|TRBD1|few|TRBJ2-7
TGTGCCAGCAGTGTTTACTCCGGGACAGGGGAGTACGAGCAGTACTTC
CASSVYSGTGEYEQYF
>TRBV5-4|-|-|TRBJ1-1
TGTGCCAGCAGCGGGGCTTGGAACACTGAAGCTTTCTTT
CASSGAWNTEAFF
>TRBV5-1|TRBD1|-|TRBJ2-1
TGCGCCAGTTACTACCAGGGGGCAAGCGATGAGCAGTTCTTC
CASYYQGASDEQFF
>TRBV2|-|few|TRBJ1-6
TGTGCCAGCCAAGGAGGGTATAATTCACCCCTCCACTTT
CASQGGYNSPLHF
>TRBV7-2|-|-|TRBJ2-2
TGTGCCAGCAGCGCCCAGTTGAACACCGGGGAGCTGTTTTTT
CASSAQLNTGELFF
>TRBV11-3|-|few|TRBJ2-1
TGTGCCAGCAGTCCGGGACACCAGTCATACAATGAGCAGTTCTTC
CASSPGHQSYNEQFF
>TRBV19|TRBD1|-|TRBJ1-5
TGTGCCAGTAACTCTCCCCCAGGGGGTCGGAGCAATCAGCCCCAGCATTTT
CASNSPPGGRSNQPQHF
>TRBV7-2|-|-|TRBJ2-2
TGTGCCAGCAGCTTAGATGGGACTCTAAACACCGGGGAGCTGTTTTTT
CASSLDGTLNTGELFF
>TRBV15|-|-|TRBJ1-5
TGTGCCACCAGCAGACGTGGCAGCAATCAGCCCCAGCATTTT
CATSRRGSNQPQHF
>TRBV6-5|-|-|TRBJ2-7
TGTGCCAGCAGCCTCGGAGGGGGAGGGCAGGGCGAGCAGTACTTC
CASSLGGGGQGEQYF
>TRBV18|TRBD2|-|TRBJ2-7
TGTGCCAGCTCACAGAAAGACGGGGGGAGCGGGTACGAGCAGTACTTC
CASSQKDGGSGYEQYF
>TRBV7-9|-|-|TRBJ2-6
TGTGCCAGCAGCCACAGGGCTGGGGCCAACGTCCTGACTTTC
CASSHRAGANVLTF
>TRBV9|TRBD2|-|TRBJ2-5
TGTGCCAGCAGCGTAGGACTAGCGGGGGCCGAGACCCAGTACTTC
CASSVGLAGAETQYF
>TRBV28|TRBD2|few|TRBJ2-7
TGTGCCACGCATCGGGGGGGCGAGCAGTACTTC
CATHRGGEQYF
>TRBV6-1|TRBD1|few|TRBJ1-1
TGTGCCAGCAATTACAGGGGAGGCACTGAAGCTTTCTTT
CASNYRGGTEAFF
>TRBV5-1|TRBD1|-|TRBJ2-2
TGCGCCAGCAGCTTGGGCTACAGGGGTAACACCGGGGAGCTGTTTTTT
CASSLGYRGNTGELFF